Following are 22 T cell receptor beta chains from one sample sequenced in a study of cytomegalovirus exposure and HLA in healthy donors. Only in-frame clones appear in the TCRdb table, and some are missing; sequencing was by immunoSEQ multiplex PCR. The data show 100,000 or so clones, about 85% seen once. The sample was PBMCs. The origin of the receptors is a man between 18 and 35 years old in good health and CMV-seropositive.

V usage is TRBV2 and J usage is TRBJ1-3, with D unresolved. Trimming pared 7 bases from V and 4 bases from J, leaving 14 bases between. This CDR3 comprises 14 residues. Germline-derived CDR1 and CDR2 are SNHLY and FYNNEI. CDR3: CASTGLHLGNTIYF. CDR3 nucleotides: TGTGCCAGCACCGGACTTCATCTCGGAAACACCATATATTTT.

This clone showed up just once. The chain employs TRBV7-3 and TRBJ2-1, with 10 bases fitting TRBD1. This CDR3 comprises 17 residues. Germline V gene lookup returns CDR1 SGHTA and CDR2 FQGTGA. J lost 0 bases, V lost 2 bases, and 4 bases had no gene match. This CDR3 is CASSLWGQGSSYNEQFF. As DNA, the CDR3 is TGTGCCAGCAGCTTATGGGGACAGGGGAGCTCCTACAATGAGCAGTTCTTC.

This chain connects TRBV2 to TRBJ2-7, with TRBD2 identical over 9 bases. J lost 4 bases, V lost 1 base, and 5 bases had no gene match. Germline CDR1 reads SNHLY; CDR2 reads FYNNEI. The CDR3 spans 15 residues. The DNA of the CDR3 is TGTGCCAGCAGTGAAGGGGCGGGAGGGCCTTACGAGCAGTACTTC. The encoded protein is CASSEGAGGPYEQYF.

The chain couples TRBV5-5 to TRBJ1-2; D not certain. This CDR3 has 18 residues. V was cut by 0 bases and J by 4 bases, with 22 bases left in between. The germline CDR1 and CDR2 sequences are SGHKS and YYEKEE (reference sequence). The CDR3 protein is CASSLAGSGGTLGYGYTF. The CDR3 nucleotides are TGTGCCAGCAGCTTGGCCGGCAGCGGAGGTACCCTTGGCTATGGCTACACCTTC.

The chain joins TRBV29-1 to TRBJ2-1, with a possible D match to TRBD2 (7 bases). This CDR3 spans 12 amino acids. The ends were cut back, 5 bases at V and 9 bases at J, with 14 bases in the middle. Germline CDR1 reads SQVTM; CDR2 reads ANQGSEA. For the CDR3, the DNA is TGCAGCGTTATTGAGGGGGGGAGTGAGCAGTTCTTC. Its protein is CSVIEGGSEQFF.

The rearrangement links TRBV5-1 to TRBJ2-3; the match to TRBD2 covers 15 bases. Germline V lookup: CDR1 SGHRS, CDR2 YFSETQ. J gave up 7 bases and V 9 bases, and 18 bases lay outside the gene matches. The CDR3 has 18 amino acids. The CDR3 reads CATPLGLAGGPGGNTQYF. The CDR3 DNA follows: TGCGCCACCCCGCTGGGACTAGCGGGAGGCCCGGGTGGGAATACGCAGTATTTT.

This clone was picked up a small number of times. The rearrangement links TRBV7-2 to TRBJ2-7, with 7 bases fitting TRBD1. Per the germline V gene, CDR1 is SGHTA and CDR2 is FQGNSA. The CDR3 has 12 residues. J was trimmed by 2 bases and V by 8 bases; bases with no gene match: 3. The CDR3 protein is CASRDRAYEQYF. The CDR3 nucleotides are TGTGCCAGCCGGGACAGAGCCTACGAGCAGTACTTC. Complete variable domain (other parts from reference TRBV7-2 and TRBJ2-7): GAGVSQSPSNKVTEKGKDVELRCDPISGHTALYWYRQSLGQGLEFLIYFQGNSAPDKSGLPSDRFSAERTGGSVSTLTIQRTQQEDSAVYLCASRDRAYEQYFGPGTRLTVT.

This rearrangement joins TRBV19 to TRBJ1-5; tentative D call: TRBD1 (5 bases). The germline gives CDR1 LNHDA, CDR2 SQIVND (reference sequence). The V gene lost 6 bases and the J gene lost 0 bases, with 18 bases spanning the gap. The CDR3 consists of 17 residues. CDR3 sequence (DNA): TGTGCCAGTAGAGTTGGGGCAGGGCCCGATAGCAATCAGCCCCAGCATTTT. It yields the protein CASRVGAGPDSNQPQHF.

This CDR3 reads CASSVLQGASGYTF. CDR3 DNA sequence: TGTGCCAGCAGTGTCTTACAGGGGGCAAGTGGCTACACCTTC. The J gene is TRBJ1-2, the V gene TRBV6-1, with 9 bases matching TRBD1. This CDR3 contains 14 residues. With V trimmed by 4 bases and J by 7 bases, 7 bases remained unmatched. Germline V gives CDR1 MNHNS, CDR2 SASEGT.

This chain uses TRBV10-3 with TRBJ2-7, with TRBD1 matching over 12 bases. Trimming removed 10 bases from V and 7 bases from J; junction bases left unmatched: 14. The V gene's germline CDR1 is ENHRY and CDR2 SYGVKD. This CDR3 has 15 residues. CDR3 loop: CATVRPGQGAWEQYF. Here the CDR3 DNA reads TGTGCCACCGTTCGGCCGGGACAGGGGGCTTGGGAGCAGTACTTC.

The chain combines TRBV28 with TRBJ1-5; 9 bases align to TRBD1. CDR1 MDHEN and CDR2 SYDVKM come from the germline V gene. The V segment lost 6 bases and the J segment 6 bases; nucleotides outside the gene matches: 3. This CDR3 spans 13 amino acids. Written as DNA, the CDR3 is TGTGCCAGCAGCAGGACAGGGGCTCAGCCCCAGCATTTT. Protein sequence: CASSRTGAQPQHF.

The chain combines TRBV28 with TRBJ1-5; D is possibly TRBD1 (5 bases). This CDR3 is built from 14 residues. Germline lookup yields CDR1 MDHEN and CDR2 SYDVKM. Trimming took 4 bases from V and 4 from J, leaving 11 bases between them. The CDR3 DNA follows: TGTGCCAGCAGTTCCCAGGGTCGGAATCAGCCCCAGCATTTT. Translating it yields CASSSQGRNQPQHF.

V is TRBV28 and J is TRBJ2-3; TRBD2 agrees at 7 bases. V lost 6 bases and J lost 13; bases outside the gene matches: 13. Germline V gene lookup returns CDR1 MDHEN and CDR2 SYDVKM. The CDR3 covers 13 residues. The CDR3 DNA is TGTGCCAGCAGCCGGGGGGAGTGGGGTTATGAGTATTTT. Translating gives CASSRGEWGYEYF.

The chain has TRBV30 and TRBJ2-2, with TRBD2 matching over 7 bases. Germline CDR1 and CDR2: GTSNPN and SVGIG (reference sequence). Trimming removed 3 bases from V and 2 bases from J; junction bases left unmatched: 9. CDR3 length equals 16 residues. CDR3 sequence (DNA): TGTGCCTGGAGGTCGGGGGAGGGCCCCAACACCGGGGAGCTGTTTTTT. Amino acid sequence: CAWRSGEGPNTGELFF.

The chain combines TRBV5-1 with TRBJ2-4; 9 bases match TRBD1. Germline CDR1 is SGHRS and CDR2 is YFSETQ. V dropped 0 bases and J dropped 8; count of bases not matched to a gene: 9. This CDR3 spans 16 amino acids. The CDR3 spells CASSLGGQGPWDIQYF. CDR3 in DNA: TGCGCCAGCAGCTTGGGGGGACAGGGCCCCTGGGACATTCAGTACTTC.

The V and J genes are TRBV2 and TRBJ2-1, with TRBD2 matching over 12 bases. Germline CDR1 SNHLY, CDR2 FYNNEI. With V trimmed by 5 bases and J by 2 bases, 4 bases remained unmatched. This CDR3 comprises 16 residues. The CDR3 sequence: CASSSLAGGPYNEQFF. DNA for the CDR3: TGTGCCAGCAGTTCTCTAGCGGGAGGGCCCTACAATGAGCAGTTCTTC.

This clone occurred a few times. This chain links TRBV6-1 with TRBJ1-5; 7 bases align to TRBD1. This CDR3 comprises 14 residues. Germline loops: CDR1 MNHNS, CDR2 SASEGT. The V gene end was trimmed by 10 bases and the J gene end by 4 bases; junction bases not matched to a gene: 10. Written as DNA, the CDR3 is TGTGCCACCACCGACAGGGTTGAAAATCAGCCCCAGCATTTT. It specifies CATTDRVENQPQHF.

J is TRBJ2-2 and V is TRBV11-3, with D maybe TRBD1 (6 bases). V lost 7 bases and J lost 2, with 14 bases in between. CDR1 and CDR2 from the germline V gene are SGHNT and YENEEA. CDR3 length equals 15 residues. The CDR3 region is CASTTGHGNTGELFF. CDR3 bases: TGTGCCAGCACCACGGGACACGGAAACACCGGGGAGCTGTTTTTT. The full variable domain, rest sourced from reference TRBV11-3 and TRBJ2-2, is EAGVVQSPRYKIIEKKQPVAFWCNPISGHNTLYWYLQNLGQGPELLIRYENEEAVDDSQLPKDRFSAERLKGVDSTLKIQPAELGDSAVYLCASTTGHGNTGELFFGEGSRLTVL.

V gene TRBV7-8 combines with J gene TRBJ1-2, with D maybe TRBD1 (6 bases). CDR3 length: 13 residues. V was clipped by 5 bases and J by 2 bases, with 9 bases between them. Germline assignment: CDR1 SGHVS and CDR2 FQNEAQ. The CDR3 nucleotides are TGTGCCAGCAGCCTACAGGGCAACTATGGCTACACCTTC. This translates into CASSLQGNYGYTF.

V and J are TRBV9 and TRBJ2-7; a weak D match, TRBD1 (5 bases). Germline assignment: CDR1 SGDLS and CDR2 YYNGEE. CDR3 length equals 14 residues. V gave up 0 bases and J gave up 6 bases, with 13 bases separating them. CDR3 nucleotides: TGTGCCAGCAGCGTAGTCGTGTACAGGCGCGAGCAGTACGTC. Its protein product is CASSVVVYRREQYV.

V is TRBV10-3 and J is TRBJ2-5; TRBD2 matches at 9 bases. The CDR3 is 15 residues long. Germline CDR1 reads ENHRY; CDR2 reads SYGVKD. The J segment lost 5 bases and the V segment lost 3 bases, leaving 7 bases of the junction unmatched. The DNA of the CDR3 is TGTGCCATCAGTGATAGCGGGAGTCTTATGGAGACCCAGTACTTC. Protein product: CAISDSGSLMETQYF.

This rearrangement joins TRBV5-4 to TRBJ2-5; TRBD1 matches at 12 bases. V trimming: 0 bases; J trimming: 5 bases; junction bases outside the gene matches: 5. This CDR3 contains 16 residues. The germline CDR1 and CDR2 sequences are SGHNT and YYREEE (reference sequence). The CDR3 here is CASSLGGQGAGETQYF. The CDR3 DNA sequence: TGTGCCAGCAGCTTGGGGGGACAGGGGGCGGGGGAGACCCAGTACTTC. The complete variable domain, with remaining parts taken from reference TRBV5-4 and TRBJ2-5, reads ETGVTQSPTHLIKTRGQQVTLRCSSQSGHNTVSWYQQALGQGPQFIFQYYREEENGRGNFPPRFSGLQFPNYSSELNVNALELDDSALYLCASSLGGQGAGETQYFGPGTRLLVL.